This T cell receptor beta chain was sequenced during a study of T cells in Graves' hyperthyroidism and ophthalmopathy. General study points: A model of 13 V-J pairs discriminated ophthalmopathy from stable hyperthyroidism. Blood shared most expanded thyroid clonotypes above 0.001.

RNA transcripts gave rise to amplified TCR beta CDR3 regions. Researchers ran a first-round RT-PCR on the TCR CDR3 using the HTBI primer set. From the multiplex PCR reads, TCRdb called clonotypes with MiXCR, one entry per CDR3 protein. Of under 800,000 distinct CDR3 sequences listed, 12% to 15% are singletons. For Graves' hyperthyroidism to be stable, ophthalmopathy could not progress within 18 months. The hyperthyroidism patients had all been newly diagnosed, and their disease duration was under 2 months. Their ages ranged from 18 to 65 years. Note on this clonotype: What it recognizes is unknown.

This CDR3 region has 16 residues. Germline CDR1 is GTSNPN and CDR2 is SVGIG (reference sequence). V was pared by 2 bases and J by 0 bases, with 13 bases between. Sequenced material: blood. The chain uses TRBV30 and TRBJ2-2, with TRBD1 as a possible D gene (6 bases). The receptor's source is a woman aged 18-29 years with Graves' hyperthyroidism. CDR3: CAWSYGGRANTGELFF. CDR3 sequence (DNA): TGTGCCTGGAGTTATGGGGGCCGTGCGAACACCGGGGAGCTGTTTTTT.